These 24 T cell receptor beta chains originate from one sample sequenced in a study of immune evolution from preneoplasia to lung adenocarcinoma. Data came from immunoSEQ multiplex PCR; TCRdb stores just in-frame clones and leaves some out. The data hold around 7,000 clones, with around 80% observed a single time. The sequencing input was FFPE adjacent normal lung tissue. These receptors were collected from a person aged 55 to 79 with lung adenocarcinoma.

V is TRBV10-2 and J is TRBJ2-7; weak D call: TRBD2 (6 bases). V was cut by 4 bases and J by 6 bases, with 13 bases left in between. Germline lookup yields CDR1 WSHSY and CDR2 SAAADI. The CDR3 runs to 13 residues. The CDR3 loop reads CASSAGEVSEQYV. CDR3 nucleotide sequence: TGCGCCAGCAGTGCGGGAGAAGTCTCCGAGCAGTACGTC.

The gene calls are TRBV5-1 and TRBJ2-2, with D possibly matching TRBD1 (6 bases). In germline, CDR1 is SGHRS, CDR2 YFSETQ. Trimming pared 1 base from V and 3 bases from J, leaving 10 bases between. This CDR3 is built from 15 residues. The CDR3 loop is CASSLRTDYTGELFF. CDR3 in DNA: TGCGCCAGCAGCTTGCGGACAGATTACACCGGGGAGCTGTTTTTT.

The chain joins TRBV25-1 to TRBJ1-2, with D unclear. The V gene's germline CDR1 is MGHDK and CDR2 SYGVNS. Trimming left V 6 bases short and J 3 bases short, with 11 bases between. The CDR3 is 13 amino acids. CDR3 protein: CASSLGLYYGYTF. The CDR3 DNA reads TGTGCCAGCAGCCTTGGCCTATACTATGGCTACACCTTC.

In its sample, this clone was seen a few times. V is TRBV18 and J is TRBJ2-5; 9 nucleotides agree with TRBD2. V was pared by 4 bases and J by 3 bases, with 9 bases of the junction left unmatched. Germline lookup yields CDR1 KGHSH and CDR2 LQKENI. CDR3 size: 16 residues. CDR3 protein: CASSRALTSGEETQYF. The CDR3 DNA reads as TGTGCCAGCTCACGAGCACTGACTAGCGGTGAAGAGACCCAGTACTTC.

The rearrangement links TRBV4-3 to TRBJ1-5, with 11 bases lining up with TRBD1. This CDR3 is 17 amino acids long. V lost 4 bases and J lost 5; bases outside the gene matches: 10. The germline CDR1 and CDR2 sequences are LGHNA and YSLEER. The CDR3 reads CASSREWTGGVDQPQHF. CDR3 in DNA: TGCGCCAGCAGCCGAGAGTGGACAGGGGGCGTCGATCAGCCCCAGCATTTT.

This chain uses TRBV28 with TRBJ1-2; D is possibly TRBD1 (6 bases). The CDR3 length is 15 residues. From germline, CDR1 is MDHEN and CDR2 SYDVKM. Trimming took 5 bases from V and 3 from J, leaving 16 bases between them. The CDR3, as DNA: TGTGCCAGCAGTGATTCATGGACAGCGGACTATGGCTACACCTTC. Encoded protein: CASSDSWTADYGYTF.

This clone was picked up a small number of times. The V gene is TRBV28, the J gene TRBJ2-1; D is possibly TRBD1 (7 bases). This CDR3 has 16 residues. The germline CDR1 and CDR2 sequences are MDHEN and SYDVKM. V lost 6 bases, J lost 0 bases, and 15 bases lay in between. DNA of the CDR3: TGTGCCAGCAGCCTAACGGGGGACAGCTCCTACAATGAGCAGTTCTTC. It specifies CASSLTGDSSYNEQFF.

This clone was counted a single time. The chain recombines TRBV18 with TRBJ2-5; D is ambiguous. The CDR3 has 13 residues. Germline CDR1 is KGHSH and CDR2 is LQKENI. Trimming took 6 bases from V and 1 from J, leaving 9 bases between them. The CDR3, as DNA: TGTGCCAGCTCCCTGGAGAGCCAAGAGACCCAGTACTTC. Translated: CASSLESQETQYF.

This chain uses TRBV21-1 with TRBJ2-5; the table calls TRBD2, which could not be checked here. TRBV21-1 is a pseudogene. The CDR3 loop spans 14 amino acids. The CDR3 sequence: CASNRAGVMETQYF. In nucleotides, the CDR3 is TGTGCCAGCAACCGAGCGGGAGTCATGGAGACCCAGTACTTC.

V gene TRBV5-1 combines with J gene TRBJ2-5; 8 bases map to TRBD2. After removal of 4 bases from V and 2 bases from J, the junction contained 4 bases not matched to a gene. The CDR3 covers 14 residues. Germline lookup yields CDR1 SGHRS and CDR2 YFSETQ. CDR3: CASSLRGGQETQYF. In DNA, the CDR3 is TGCGCCAGCAGCCTCCGGGGGGGGCAAGAGACCCAGTACTTC.

The gene calls are TRBV10-1 and TRBJ2-5; 16 bases agree with TRBD2. V lost 3 bases and J lost 6; bases outside the gene matches: 10. Germline V gene lookup returns CDR1 WNHNN and CDR2 SYGVQD (reference sequence). The length of the CDR3 is 18 residues. The chain's CDR3 is CASSDSGLAGGLFQTQYF. DNA of the CDR3: TGCGCCAGCAGTGACTCGGGACTAGCGGGAGGGCTGTTCCAGACCCAGTACTTC.

The sample holds a few counts of this clone. CDR3 amino acids: CASSMRRGETQYF. CDR3 DNA sequence: TGTGCCAGTAGTATGAGGAGGGGGGAGACCCAGTACTTC. The V call is TRBV19, the J call TRBJ2-5; either TRBD1 or TRBD2 may fit D (6 bases each). Trimming removed 3 bases at V and 5 bases at J, with 10 bases between. CDR3 length: 13 residues. Germline values: CDR1 LNHDA, CDR2 SQIVND (reference sequence).

The chain is built from TRBV10-3 and TRBJ2-7, with 8 bases aligning to TRBD2. The V gene's germline CDR1 is ENHRY and CDR2 SYGVKD. The CDR3 is made up of 15 amino acids. V lost 6 bases and J lost 3; bases outside the gene matches: 10. As DNA, the CDR3 is TGTGCCATCAGCGCCCTAAATAGCGGGAACTACGAGCAGTACTTC. Translation gives CAISALNSGNYEQYF.

The genes are TRBV6-5 and TRBJ2-7, with D unclear. Germline CDR1 and CDR2: MNHEY and SVGAGI. V was shortened by 6 bases and J by 6 bases, with 12 bases between the two germline ends. This CDR3 has 12 amino acids. For the CDR3, the DNA is TGTGCCAGCAGCCACCCAAACTCCGAGCAGTACGTC. Translation: CASSHPNSEQYV.

This clone is a singleton in its sample. The genes are TRBV18 and TRBJ2-5; D ambiguous. The germline CDR1 and CDR2 sequences are KGHSH and LQKENI. V lost 2 bases, J lost 1 base, and 8 bases lay in between. The CDR3 has 14 residues. CDR3: CASSPSSRQETQYF. DNA of the CDR3: TGTGCCAGCTCACCATCATCCCGCCAAGAGACCCAGTACTTC. Looking up the rest from reference TRBV18 and TRBJ2-5 gives the full variable domain: NAGVMQNPRHLVRRRGQEARLRCSPMKGHSHVYWYRQLPEEGLKFMVYLQKENIIDESGMPKERFSAEFPKEGPSILRIQQVVRGDSAAYFCASSPSSRQETQYFGPGTRLLVL.

V is TRBV5-4 and J is TRBJ2-1; D is possibly TRBD2 (6 bases). Trimming pared 1 base from V and 8 bases from J, leaving 16 bases between. The CDR3 has 15 amino acids. CDR1 and CDR2 (germline): SGHNT, YYREEE (reference sequence). The CDR3 is CASSLRDFPSHEQFF. CDR3 coding DNA: TGTGCCAGCAGCTTGCGGGACTTTCCTTCCCATGAGCAGTTCTTC. The full variable domain, with the rest looked up from reference TRBV5-4 and TRBJ2-1, is ETGVTQSPTHLIKTRGQQVTLRCSSQSGHNTVSWYQQALGQGPQFIFQYYREEENGRGNFPPRFSGLQFPNYSSELNVNALELDDSALYLCASSLRDFPSHEQFFGPGTRLTVL.

The chain employs TRBV2 and TRBJ1-3; TRBD1 matches at 8 bases. CDR3 length: 15 residues. The junction had 6 bases not matched to a gene; V was cut back by 6 bases and J by 2 bases. CDR1 is SNHLY, CDR2 FYNNEI, per germline. For the CDR3, the DNA is TGTGCCAGCAGGGCCGGGACAGGCACTGGAAACACCATATATTTT. This encodes CASRAGTGTGNTIYF. The full variable domain, with the rest looked up from reference TRBV2 and TRBJ1-3, is EPEVTQTPSHQVTQMGQEVILRCVPISNHLYFYWYRQILGQKVEFLVSFYNNEISEKSEIFDDQFSVERPDGSNFTLKIRSTKLEDSAMYFCASRAGTGTGNTIYFGEGSWLTVV.

The chain joins TRBV30 to TRBJ1-5; no reliable D call. The V gene lost 2 bases and the J gene lost 9 bases, with 14 bases spanning the gap. CDR3 length equals 13 residues. Per germline, CDR1 GTSNPN and CDR2 SVGIG (reference sequence). The CDR3 coding sequence is TGTGCCTGGAGTTCGGATCCCAGTATGCCCCAGCATTTT. Its translation: CAWSSDPSMPQHF.

The chain is built from TRBV6-5 and TRBJ2-7; TRBD2 is a possible D gene (6 bases). The ends were cut back, 0 bases at V and 4 bases at J, with 13 bases in the middle. The CDR3 runs to 15 residues. Looked up from germline, CDR1 is MNHEY and CDR2 is SVGAGI. CDR3 in DNA: TGTGCCAGCAGTTACTCGAGGGCTAGCGAATACGAGCAGTACTTC. Amino acid sequence: CASSYSRASEYEQYF.

In its sample, this clone was seen once. The chain is built from TRBV19 and TRBJ2-1, with unresolved D. This CDR3 contains 15 residues. Per germline, CDR1 LNHDA and CDR2 SQIVND (reference sequence). The ends were cut back, 4 bases at V and 0 bases at J, with 10 bases in the middle. CDR3 nucleotides: TGTGCCAGTAGTAATTACCAGAGCTCCTACAATGAGCAGTTCTTC. Translating gives CASSNYQSSYNEQFF.

V and J are TRBV6-4 and TRBJ2-7; D is possibly TRBD1 (5 bases). Germline V gene data show CDR1 as MRHNA and CDR2 as SNTAGT. V was pared by 9 bases and J by 2 bases, with 8 bases between. The CDR3 runs to 11 residues. The CDR3, as DNA: TGTGCCAGGACAGATACCTACGAGCAGTACTTC. Protein product: CARTDTYEQYF.

This chain connects TRBV19 to TRBJ2-7, with 7 bases aligning to TRBD1. The CDR3 has 14 residues. J gave up 2 bases and V 5 bases, and 6 bases lay outside the gene matches. Germline V gives CDR1 LNHDA, CDR2 SQIVND (reference sequence). Here the CDR3 reads CASSPPGGTYEQYF. For the CDR3, the DNA is TGTGCCAGTAGTCCGCCAGGGGGTACCTACGAGCAGTACTTC.

V gene TRBV14 combines with J gene TRBJ2-1, with 13 positions matching TRBD2. CDR3 length: 19 residues. V lost 0 bases and J lost 1; bases outside the gene matches: 6. Germline values: CDR1 SGHDN, CDR2 FVKESK. The CDR3 here is CASSQDQVTSGRSYNEQFF. In DNA form, the CDR3 reads TGTGCCAGCAGCCAAGATCAAGTGACTAGCGGGAGGTCCTACAATGAGCAGTTCTTC.

The chain links TRBV4-2 to TRBJ1-2; D not certain. From germline, CDR1 is LGHNA and CDR2 YNFKEQ. The CDR3 contains 13 residues. Trimming removed 0 bases from V and 7 bases from J, with 9 bases in between. CDR3 protein: CASSQDEEVGYTF. CDR3 nucleotides: TGTGCCAGCAGCCAAGATGAAGAGGTTGGCTACACCTTC.